Only a few counts were recorded for the clone carrying this T cell receptor beta chain. Antigen unknown. A read error may account for a junction end that differs from germline. The data derive from a study of T cell responses to AZD1222 COVID-19 vaccine. General study points: Seropositive AZD1222 recipients at baseline numbered only five to seven. Spike as a whole was targeted by vaccine-associated CD4 TCRs, dominant at 160-218 and 743-854. Donors skewed white British and female; clonal diversity was possibly underestimated. Two AZD1222 doses significantly raised spike-specific TCR breadth and depth over controls.

Sequencing used immunoSEQ multiplex PCR; TCRdb keeps in-frame clones, though not all of them. There are 150,000 to 200,000 clones in the sample; 85% to 90% occur only once, and 4% to 5.5% lies in the top ten. This clonotype was sampled from an adult who received the AZD1222 COVID-19 vaccine. Sequencing used peripheral blood, obtained 28 days after the second AZD1222 dose.

CDR3 DNA sequence: TGTGCCAGCAGCTTACAAGGGACAGCCCGCTGCTTC. This encodes CASSLQGTARCF. J is TRBJ2-7 and V is TRBV7-9, with 7 bases that match TRBD1. Germline-derived CDR1 and CDR2 are SEHNR and FQNEAQ (reference sequence). The CDR3 consists of 12 residues.